This TCR beta chain was sequenced for a study of tumor and adjacent non-tumor tissue in lung cancer. The template was RNA from unsorted bulk tissue. Distant lung tissue was collected more than 3 cm away from the tumor edge. Germline CDR1 is SQVTM and CDR2 is ANQGSEA. This CDR3 is 14 amino acids long. The V segment lost 7 bases and the J segment 4 bases; nucleotides outside the gene matches: 6. About this clonotype itself: Given the absence of the conserved phenylalanine or tryptophan at the CDR3 end, a read error is likely.

TCRbeta libraries were built with three rounds of nested PCR, modified from ARM-PCR. MiXCR was run by TCRdb on the multiplex PCR reads, yielding one entry per CDR3 protein. The top ten hold around 38% of the sample, which has tens of thousands of distinct CDR3 sequences, just over 75% seen once. The chain has TRBV29-1 and TRBJ2-2, with 10 bases aligning to TRBD2. The sequencing input was distant non-tumor lung tissue. The TCR sequence derives from a man aged 70 or older with non-small cell lung cancer. This CDR3 is CSADVAGGTGELFH. In nucleotides, the CDR3 is TGCAGCGCTGACGTAGCGGGGGGCACCGGGGAGCTGTTTCAT.